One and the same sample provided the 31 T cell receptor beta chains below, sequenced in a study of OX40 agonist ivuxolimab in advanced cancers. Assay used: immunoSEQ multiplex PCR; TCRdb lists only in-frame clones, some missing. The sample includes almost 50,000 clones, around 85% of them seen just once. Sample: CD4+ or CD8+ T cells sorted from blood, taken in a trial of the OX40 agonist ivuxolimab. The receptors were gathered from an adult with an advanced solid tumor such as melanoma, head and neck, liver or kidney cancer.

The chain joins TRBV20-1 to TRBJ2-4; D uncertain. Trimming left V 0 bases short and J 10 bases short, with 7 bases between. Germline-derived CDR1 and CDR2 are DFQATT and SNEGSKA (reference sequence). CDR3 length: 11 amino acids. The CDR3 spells CSARDNYIQYF. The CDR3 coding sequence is TGCAGTGCTAGAGACAACTATATTCAGTACTTC.

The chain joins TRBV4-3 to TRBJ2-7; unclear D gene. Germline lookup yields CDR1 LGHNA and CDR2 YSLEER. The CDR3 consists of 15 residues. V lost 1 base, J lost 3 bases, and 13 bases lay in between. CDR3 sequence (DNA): TGCGCCAGCAGCCAAGTCGCGTCCCGGATCTACGAGCAGTACTTC. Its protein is CASSQVASRIYEQYF.

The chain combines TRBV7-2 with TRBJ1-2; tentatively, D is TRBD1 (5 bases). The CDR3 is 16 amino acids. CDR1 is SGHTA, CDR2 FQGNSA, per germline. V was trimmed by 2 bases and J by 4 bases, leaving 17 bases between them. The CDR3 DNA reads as TGTGCCAGCAGCTTAAATCTTGGGGCGGTGGGCTATGGCTACACCTTC. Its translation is CASSLNLGAVGYGYTF.

The CDR3 loop is CASSGLAGPSRKTQYF. In nucleotides, the CDR3 is TGTGCCAGCAGTGGACTAGCGGGGCCCAGCAGAAAGACCCAGTACTTC. The gene calls are TRBV2 and TRBJ2-5; 11 bases line up with TRBD2. Trimming at V came to 4 bases and at J to 6 bases, leaving 10 bases not matched to a gene. This CDR3 has 16 amino acids. Per germline, CDR1 SNHLY and CDR2 FYNNEI.

The CDR3 sequence: CASSSRLAGGSTDTQYF. Here the CDR3 DNA reads TGTGCCAGCAGCTCGAGACTAGCGGGGGGGAGCACAGATACGCAGTATTTT. V usage is TRBV7-2 and J usage is TRBJ2-3, with 14 bases lining up with TRBD2. J was trimmed by 0 bases and V by 4 bases; bases with no gene match: 3. Germline-derived CDR1 and CDR2 are SGHTA and FQGNSA. The CDR3 covers 17 residues.

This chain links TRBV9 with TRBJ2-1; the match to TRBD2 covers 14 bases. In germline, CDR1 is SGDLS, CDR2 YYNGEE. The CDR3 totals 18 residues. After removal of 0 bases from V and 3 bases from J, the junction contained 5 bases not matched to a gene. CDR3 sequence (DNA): TGTGCCAGCAGCGTAGTGACTAGCGGGGGGGCTAACTACAATGAGCAGTTCTTC. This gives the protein CASSVVTSGGANYNEQFF.

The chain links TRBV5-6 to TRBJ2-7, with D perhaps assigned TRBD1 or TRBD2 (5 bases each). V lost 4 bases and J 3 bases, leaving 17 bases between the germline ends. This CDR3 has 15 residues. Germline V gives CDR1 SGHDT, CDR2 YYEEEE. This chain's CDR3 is CASSANLGTNYEQYF. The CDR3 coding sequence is TGTGCCAGCAGCGCCAATTTAGGGACGAACTACGAGCAGTACTTC.

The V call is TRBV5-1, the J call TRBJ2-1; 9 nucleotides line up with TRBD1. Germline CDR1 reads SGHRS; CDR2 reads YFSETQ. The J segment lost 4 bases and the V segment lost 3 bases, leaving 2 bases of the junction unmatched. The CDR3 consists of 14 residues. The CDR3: CASSSGQGYNEQFF. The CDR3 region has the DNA TGCGCCAGCAGCTCAGGACAGGGGTACAATGAGCAGTTCTTC. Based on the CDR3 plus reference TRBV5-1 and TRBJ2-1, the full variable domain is KAGVTQTPRYLIKTRGQQVTLSCSPISGHRSVSWYQQTPGQGLQFLFEYFSETQRNKGNFPGRFSGRQFSNSRSEMNVSTLELGDSALYLCASSSGQGYNEQFFGPGTRLTVL.

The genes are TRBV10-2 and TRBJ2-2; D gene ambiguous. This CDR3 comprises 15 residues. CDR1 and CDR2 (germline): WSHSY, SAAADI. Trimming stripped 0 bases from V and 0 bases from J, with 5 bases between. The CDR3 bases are TGCGCCAGCAGTGAGTCTACTTCGAACACCGGGGAGCTGTTTTTT. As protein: CASSESTSNTGELFF.

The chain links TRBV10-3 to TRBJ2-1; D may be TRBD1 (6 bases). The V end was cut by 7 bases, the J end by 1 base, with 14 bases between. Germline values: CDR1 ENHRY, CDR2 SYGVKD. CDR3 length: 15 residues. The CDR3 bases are TGTGCCATCACTTATGTAGGACAGTCCTACAATGAGCAGTTCTTC. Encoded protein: CAITYVGQSYNEQFF.

Written as DNA, the CDR3 is TGTGCCAGCAGCCCTCGGGACAAGAGCTCCTACAATGAGCAGTTCTTC. This translates into CASSPRDKSSYNEQFF. The chain employs TRBV7-9 and TRBJ2-1; TRBD1 might be the D (6 bases). CDR3 length: 16 amino acids. Germline-derived CDR1 and CDR2 are SEHNR and FQNEAQ (reference sequence). The germline V and J ends were trimmed by 5 bases and 0 bases, with 14 bases remaining between them.

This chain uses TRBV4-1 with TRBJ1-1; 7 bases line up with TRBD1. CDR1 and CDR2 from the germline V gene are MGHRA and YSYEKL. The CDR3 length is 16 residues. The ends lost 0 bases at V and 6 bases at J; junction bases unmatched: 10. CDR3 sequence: CASSQDNTGDISEAFF. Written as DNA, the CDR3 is TGCGCCAGCAGCCAAGATAACACAGGGGATATCTCTGAAGCTTTCTTT.

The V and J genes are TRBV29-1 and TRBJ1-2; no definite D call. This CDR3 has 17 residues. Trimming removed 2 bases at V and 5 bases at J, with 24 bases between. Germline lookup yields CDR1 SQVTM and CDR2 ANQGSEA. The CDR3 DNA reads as TGCAGCGTTGAATTTATTTCTAATGGGCAGGAAAGGTATGGCTACACCTTC. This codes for CSVEFISNGQERYGYTF.

CDR3 DNA: TGTGCCAGTAGTATCGCTGAGACCCAGTACTTC. Its translation: CASSIAETQYF. The chain is built from TRBV19 and TRBJ2-5; D unclear. This CDR3 is built from 11 residues. Trimming took 3 bases from V and 5 from J, leaving 4 bases between them. Germline assignment: CDR1 LNHDA and CDR2 SQIVND (reference sequence).

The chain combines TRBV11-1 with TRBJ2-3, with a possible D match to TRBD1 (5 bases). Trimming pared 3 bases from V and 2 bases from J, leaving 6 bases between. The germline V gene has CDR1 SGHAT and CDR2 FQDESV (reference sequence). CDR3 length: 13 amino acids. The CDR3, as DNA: TGTGCCAGCAGCTTGGACAACACAGATACGCAGTATTTT. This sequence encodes CASSLDNTDTQYF.

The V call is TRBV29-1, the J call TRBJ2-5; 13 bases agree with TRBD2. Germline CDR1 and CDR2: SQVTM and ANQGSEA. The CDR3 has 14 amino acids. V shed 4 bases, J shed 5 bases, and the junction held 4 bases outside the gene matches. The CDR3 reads CSVVGTSGEETQYF. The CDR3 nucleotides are TGCAGCGTTGTAGGGACTAGCGGGGAGGAGACCCAGTACTTC.

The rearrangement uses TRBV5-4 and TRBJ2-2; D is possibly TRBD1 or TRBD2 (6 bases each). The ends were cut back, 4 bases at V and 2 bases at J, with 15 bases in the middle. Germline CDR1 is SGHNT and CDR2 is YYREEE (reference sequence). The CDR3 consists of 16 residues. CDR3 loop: CASSPRSGGNTGELFF. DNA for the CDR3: TGTGCCAGCAGCCCGCGGTCCGGGGGCAACACCGGGGAGCTGTTTTTT.

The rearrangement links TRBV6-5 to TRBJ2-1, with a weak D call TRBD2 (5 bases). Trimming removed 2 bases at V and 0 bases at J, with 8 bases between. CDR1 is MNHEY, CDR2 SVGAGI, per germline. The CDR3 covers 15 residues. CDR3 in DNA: TGTGCCAGCAGTTACGAGGCGGGCTCCTACAATGAGCAGTTCTTC. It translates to CASSYEAGSYNEQFF.

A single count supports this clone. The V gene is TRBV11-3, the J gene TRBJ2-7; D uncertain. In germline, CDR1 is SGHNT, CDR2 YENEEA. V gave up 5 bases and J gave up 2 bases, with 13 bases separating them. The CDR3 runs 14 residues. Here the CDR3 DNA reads TGTGCCAGCAGCCCCCGCGCTTTTCCCTACGAGCAGTACTTC. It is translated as CASSPRAFPYEQYF.

This chain's CDR3 is CARLGRVRNIQYF. As DNA, the CDR3 is TGCGCCAGACTTGGGAGGGTTAGAAACATTCAGTACTTC. The chain combines TRBV23-1 with TRBJ2-4, with 7 bases that match TRBD2. Being an ORF, TRBV23-1 has a function that is uncertain. The CDR3 consists of 13 residues. V dropped 9 bases and J dropped 6; count of bases not matched to a gene: 8.

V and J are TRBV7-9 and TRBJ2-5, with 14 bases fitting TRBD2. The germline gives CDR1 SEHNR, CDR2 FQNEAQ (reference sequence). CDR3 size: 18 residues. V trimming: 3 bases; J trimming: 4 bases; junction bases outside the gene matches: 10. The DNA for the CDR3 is TGTGCCAGCAGCTTTCCCGGGACTAGCGGGAGAGGTGCAGAGACCCAGTACTTC. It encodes CASSFPGTSGRGAETQYF.

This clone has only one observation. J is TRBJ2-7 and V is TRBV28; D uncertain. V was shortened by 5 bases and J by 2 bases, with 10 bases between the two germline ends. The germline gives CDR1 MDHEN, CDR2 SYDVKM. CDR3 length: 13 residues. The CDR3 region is CASSGESPYEQYF. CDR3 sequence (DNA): TGTGCCAGCAGTGGGGAATCGCCCTACGAGCAGTACTTC.

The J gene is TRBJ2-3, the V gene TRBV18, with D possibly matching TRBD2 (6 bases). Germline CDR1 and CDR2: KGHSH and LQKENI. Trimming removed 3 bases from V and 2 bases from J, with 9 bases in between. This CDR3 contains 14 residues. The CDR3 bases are TGTGCCAGCTCACCTGCGGGGCTCACAGATACGCAGTATTTT. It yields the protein CASSPAGLTDTQYF. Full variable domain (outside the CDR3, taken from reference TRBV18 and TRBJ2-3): NAGVMQNPRHLVRRRGQEARLRCSPMKGHSHVYWYRQLPEEGLKFMVYLQKENIIDESGMPKERFSAEFPKEGPSILRIQQVVRGDSAAYFCASSPAGLTDTQYFGPGTRLTVL.

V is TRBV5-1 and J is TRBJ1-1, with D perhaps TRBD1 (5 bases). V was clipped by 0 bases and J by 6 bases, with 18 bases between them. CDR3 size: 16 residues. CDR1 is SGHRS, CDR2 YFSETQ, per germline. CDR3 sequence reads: CASSLVGDVRMAEAFF. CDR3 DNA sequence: TGCGCCAGCAGCTTGGTAGGGGATGTGCGTATGGCTGAAGCTTTCTTT.

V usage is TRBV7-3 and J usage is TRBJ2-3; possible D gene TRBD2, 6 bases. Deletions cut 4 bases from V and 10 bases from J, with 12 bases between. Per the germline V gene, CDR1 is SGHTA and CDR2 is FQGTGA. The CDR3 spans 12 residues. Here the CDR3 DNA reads TGTGCCAGCAGCTCGGGACTCTCGGCGCAGTATTTT. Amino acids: CASSSGLSAQYF.

CDR3 region: CASRPREGVTGELFF. The CDR3, as DNA: TGTGCCAGCAGGCCCCGAGAGGGGGTCACCGGGGAGCTGTTTTTT. The chain employs TRBV7-9 and TRBJ2-2; weak D call: TRBD1 (6 bases). There are 15 residues in the CDR3. Germline V gene sequence: CDR1 SEHNR, CDR2 FQNEAQ (reference sequence). Trimming shortened V by 6 bases and J by 4 bases, and 15 bases separated the two germline ends. Complete variable domain (other parts from reference TRBV7-9 and TRBJ2-2): DTGVSQNPRHKITKRGQNVTFRCDPISEHNRLYWYRQTLGQGPEFLTYFQNEAQLEKSRLLSDRFSAERPKGSFSTLEIQRTEQGDSAMYLCASRPREGVTGELFFGEGSRLTVL.

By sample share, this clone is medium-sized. DNA for the CDR3: TGTGCCAGCAGTACCTGGACAGGCACAGATACGCAGTATTTT. Residues: CASSTWTGTDTQYF. J is TRBJ2-3 and V is TRBV27; tentative D call: TRBD1 (6 bases). The ends were cut back, 5 bases at V and 1 base at J, with 10 bases in the middle. Germline lookup yields CDR1 MNHEY and CDR2 SMNVEV (reference sequence). This CDR3 has 14 amino acids.

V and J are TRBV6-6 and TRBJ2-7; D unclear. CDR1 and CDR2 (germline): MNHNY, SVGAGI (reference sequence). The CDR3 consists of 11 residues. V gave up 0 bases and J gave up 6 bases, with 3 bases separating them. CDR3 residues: CASSYSGEQYF. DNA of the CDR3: TGTGCCAGCAGTTACTCTGGCGAGCAGTACTTC.

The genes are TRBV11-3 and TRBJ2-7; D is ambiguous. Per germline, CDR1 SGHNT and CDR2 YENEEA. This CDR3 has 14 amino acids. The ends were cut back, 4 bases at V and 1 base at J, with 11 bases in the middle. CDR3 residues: CASSSNTISYEQYF. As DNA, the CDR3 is TGTGCCAGCAGCTCCAACACAATTTCCTACGAGCAGTACTTC.

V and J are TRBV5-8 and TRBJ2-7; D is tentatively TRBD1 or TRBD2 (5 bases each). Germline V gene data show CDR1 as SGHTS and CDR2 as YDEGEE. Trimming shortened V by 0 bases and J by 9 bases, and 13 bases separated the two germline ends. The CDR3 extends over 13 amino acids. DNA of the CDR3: TGTGCCAGCAGCTTGGCCGGAGCAGGGACGCAGTACTTC. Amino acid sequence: CASSLAGAGTQYF.

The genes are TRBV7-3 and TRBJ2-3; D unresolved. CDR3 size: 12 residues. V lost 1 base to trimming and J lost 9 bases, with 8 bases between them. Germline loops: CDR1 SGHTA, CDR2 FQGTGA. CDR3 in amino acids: CASSLMAGTQYF. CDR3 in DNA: TGTGCCAGCAGCTTAATGGCCGGCACGCAGTATTTT.